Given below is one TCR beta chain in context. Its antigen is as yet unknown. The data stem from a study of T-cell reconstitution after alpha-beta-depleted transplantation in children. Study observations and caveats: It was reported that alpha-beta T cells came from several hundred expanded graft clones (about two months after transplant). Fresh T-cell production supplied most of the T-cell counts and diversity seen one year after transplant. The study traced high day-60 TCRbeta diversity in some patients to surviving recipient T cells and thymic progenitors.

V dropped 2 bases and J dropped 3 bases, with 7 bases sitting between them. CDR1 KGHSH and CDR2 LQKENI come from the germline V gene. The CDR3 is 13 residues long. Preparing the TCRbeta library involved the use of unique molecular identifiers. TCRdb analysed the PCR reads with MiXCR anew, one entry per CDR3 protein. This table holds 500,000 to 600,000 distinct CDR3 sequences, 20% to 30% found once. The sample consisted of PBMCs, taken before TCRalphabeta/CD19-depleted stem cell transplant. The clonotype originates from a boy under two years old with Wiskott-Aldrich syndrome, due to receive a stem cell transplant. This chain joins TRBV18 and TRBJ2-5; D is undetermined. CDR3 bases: TGTGCCAGCTCACCATTTACCGAAGAGACCCAGTACTTC. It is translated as CASSPFTEETQYF.